The rows below give T cell receptor beta chains drawn from one sample of a study of cytomegalovirus exposure and HLA in healthy donors. This table comes from immunoSEQ multiplex PCR, and its TCRdb copy is limited to in-frame clones, with some not included. The sample table includes 100,000 to 150,000 clones. The sample was PBMCs. The source is a woman aged 40 to 49 in good health and CMV-seropositive. Both conserved end residues are part of each CDR3. D genes are given only for firm matches.

TRBV27	13	-	TRBJ1-2	TGTGCCAGCAGGGGGGTCAGGGGTGGTGGCTACACCTTC	CASRGVRGGGYTF
TRBV5-1	17	TRBD1	TRBJ2-7	TGCGCCAGCAGCATAAGGACAGGGGGCACCCACTCCTACGAGCAGTACTTC	CASSIRTGGTHSYEQYF
TRBV6-5	14	-	TRBJ1-1	TGTGCCAGCAGTCGAGGGATTCAGAACACTGAAGCTTTCTTT	CASSRGIQNTEAFF
TRBV13	14	TRBD2	TRBJ2-7	TGTGCCAGCAGCGCGGTAGCGGGAGAGGACGAGCAGTACTTC	CASSAVAGEDEQYF
TRBV5-4	13	TRBD1	TRBJ1-2	TGTGCCAGCAGCCCGGACAGGGACTATGGCTACACCTTC	CASSPDRDYGYTF
TRBV7-2	16	-	TRBJ2-7	TGTGCCAGCAGTGGTCGATCGCGGCTAGGCTCCTACGAGCAGTACTTC	CASSGRSRLGSYEQYF
TRBV5-1	15	-	TRBJ2-7	TGCGCCAGCAGCTTGGGTGGCGGGATAACCTACGAGCAGTACTTC	CASSLGGGITYEQYF
TRBV5-5	11	-	TRBJ1-4	TGTGCCAGCAGCTTGAACCAGAAACTGTTTTTT	CASSLNQKLFF
TRBV6-1	15	TRBD1	TRBJ1-5	TGTGCCAGCAGTTTTCCGGACAGGGATAATCAGCCCCAGCATTTT	CASSFPDRDNQPQHF
TRBV9	14	TRBD1	TRBJ2-7	TGTGCCAGCAGCGCGGGACAGGGTATCTACGAGCAGTACTTC	CASSAGQGIYEQYF
TRBV6-5	14	TRBD1	TRBJ1-2	TGTGCCAGCAGTATAACGACAGGGGACTATGGCTACACCTTC	CASSITTGDYGYTF
TRBV7-8	19	-	TRBJ1-2	TGTGCCAGCAGCTTTCTTGTTATTGTCGGGGAGCAGCCCAACTATGGCTACACCTTC	CASSFLVIVGEQPNYGYTF
TRBV2	13	-	TRBJ1-1	TGTGCCAGCAGTGAACTACAGGGTTCTGAAGCTTTCTTT	CASSELQGSEAFF
TRBV25-1	15	TRBD1	TRBJ1-1	TGTGCCAGCAGTGATCGCTCTACAGGGGGTACTGAAGCTTTCTTT	CASSDRSTGGTEAFF